The following is a TCR beta chain sequence with its context. What it recognizes is unknown. This specimen belongs to a study of early T cells in non-severe SARS-CoV-2 infection. Notes on the study in general: VDJdb matching, biased toward anti-spike CD8 responses, missed private and CD4 specificities.

The TCR library protocol attached unique molecular identifiers to the individual cDNA molecules. From the 5' RACE reads, TCRdb called clonotypes with MiXCR, one entry per CDR3 protein. The repertoire holds approximately 100,000 distinct CDR3 sequences, with over 15% as singletons. This CDR3 is 16 amino acids long. V trimming: 6 bases; J trimming: 5 bases; junction bases outside the gene matches: 13. Germline CDR1 DFQATT, CDR2 SNEGSKA (reference sequence). The TCR sequence derives from an adult who was a healthcare worker with PCR-confirmed SARS-CoV-2 infection or an uninfected control (not recorded which). V and J are TRBV20-1 and TRBJ1-5; TRBD1 aligns across 10 bases. The sequencing input was whole blood. The CDR3 nucleotides read TGCAGTGCCATCCAAGCCGGGGACAGGGGCCATCAGCCCCAGCATTTT. Amino acids: CSAIQAGDRGHQPQHF.